This T cell receptor (beta chain) is from a study of blood T cell repertoires in COVID-19 (dated by TCRdb to 2020 to 2021). For context, the study as a whole: Samples covering the acute and convalescent phases of COVID-19 were provided by collaborators in the United States, Italy and Spain. HLA class I and class II types, where available, came from metadata supplied by the sample provider rather than from assay-based typing. The samples were drawn from two sources: the first 160 participants of the ongoing ImmuneRACE study, and 1,254 subjects contributed by 6 global collaborators. A freely available public database, intended as a resource for researchers studying the immune response to SARS-CoV-2, is where the repertoires were released. Nearly every sample came with metadata listing a de-identified subject ID, COVID-19 status, age in years and sex. Subjects who had been exposed to COVID-19, were actively infected with it, or had recovered from it provided the deeply sampled blood TCRbeta repertoires that made up the dataset. The prospective study material was composed of cDNA or gDNA derived from T cells, B-cell-depleted T cells, or PBMCs.

Results the study describes overall, beyond this receptor: The quantity of clinical and demographic metadata differed by source and by participant and was supplied without curation.

The immunoSEQ Assay, a bias-controlled multiplex PCR, was used to amplify TCRbeta CDR3 regions from genomic DNA. On the authors' methods: The number of nucleated cells in each sample was estimated from the amplification of reference gene primers within the assay. To quantify the absolute abundance of each unique TCRbeta CDR3 rearrangement, sequence reads were collapsed and filtered. Productive Simpson clonality was computed per sample as the square root of Simpson's diversity index over productive rearrangements. TCRdb provides this immuneACCESS table in a form limited to in-frame rearrangements. Some clones are lacking; in checked studies, under half of them reflect an unresolved V gene, and why the rest are absent is not known. The V and J calls and clone size come from that table; D and trimming were worked out from the DNA. For this sample the table gives about 210,000 clones, of which about 88% were detected only once. The ten largest make up 4% to 5.5% of the sample.

On this clone itself: Which antigen it targets is not known. Base qualities are not provided; no much larger clone lies one nucleotide away.

Each collaborating institution followed its own protocols to collect whole blood in K2EDTA tubes. For TCRbeta analysis, collaborators shipped samples in one of three forms: frozen whole blood, isolated PBMCs, or DNA extracted from either of those sample types. Sequenced: peripheral blood. The TCR was taken from a woman between 40 and 55 years old with acute or convalescent COVID-19.

For the CDR3, the sequence is CASRDLAGGHTGELFF. The base sequence is TGTGCCAGCAGGGACTTAGCGGGGGGGCATACCGGGGAGCTGTTTTTT. The rearranged chain carries TRBV7-8 and TRBJ2-2, and TRBD2 aligns with 11 junction nucleotides. V is cut back by 6 bases and J by 5 bases, with 8 bases in the junction unmatched. Including the terminal cysteine and phenylalanine, the CDR3 comprises 16 residues. Only the CDR3 portion is preserved as DNA: 48 bases, with reading frame beginning at the first base. The germline V gene supplies CDR1 SGHVS and CDR2 FQNEAQ.